The 13 T cell receptor beta chains below were found in one sample sequenced in a study of T cell repertoires in cytomegalovirus infection. TCRdb re-derived calls from the reads in MiXCR, one entry per CDR3 protein. The sample yields around 450,000 distinct CDR3 sequences, approximately 32% seen once. The specimen was PBMCs. All receptors come from a human donor in good health (CMV status not recorded). Some clones in this sample may be carry-over from other donors' samples.

This CDR3 reads CASSLSPSRQETQYF. The DNA for the CDR3 is TGCGCCAGCAGCTTGTCACCTTCTAGACAAGAGACCCAGTACTTC. The V and J genes are TRBV5-1 and TRBJ2-5, with unresolved D. Trimming left V 1 base short and J 2 bases short, with 12 bases between. This CDR3 is built from 15 residues. Per the germline V gene, CDR1 is SGHRS and CDR2 is YFSETQ.

J is TRBJ1-1 and V is TRBV12-3 or TRBV12-4, with D hard to call. CDR3 length equals 15 residues. Trimming pared 2 bases from V and 3 bases from J, leaving 13 bases between. For the CDR3, the DNA is TGTGCCAGCAGTTTACGGCCCGGGGTGGACACTGAAGCTTTCTTT. Translated, it gives CASSLRPGVDTEAFF.

This clonotype was detected only once. The chain uses TRBV2 and TRBJ2-5, with D unresolved. Germline CDR1 SNHLY, CDR2 FYNNEI. The CDR3 consists of 13 residues. Trimming removed 4 bases from V and 2 bases from J, with 8 bases in between. The CDR3 protein is CASSVSDQETQYF. The DNA for the CDR3 is TGTGCCAGCAGTGTATCAGATCAAGAGACCCAGTACTTC.

As for this clonotype: A much larger clone is a single base away; this may be a read error. The rearrangement links TRBV7-6 to TRBJ2-5; the D gene could be TRBD1 or TRBD2 (5 bases each). The germline gives CDR1 SGHVS, CDR2 FNYEAQ. This CDR3 contains 14 residues. V was pared by 6 bases and J by 5 bases, with 16 bases between. This CDR3 reads CASRLWGRGETQYF. CDR3 in DNA: TGTGCCAGCAGATTATGGGGCCGGGGCGAGACCCAGTACTTC.

The chain has TRBV4-1 and TRBJ2-1; possible D gene TRBD1, 6 bases. V lost 8 bases and J 10 bases, leaving 18 bases between the germline ends. Germline loops: CDR1 MGHRA, CDR2 YSYEKL. The CDR3 covers 13 residues. In DNA, the CDR3 is TGCGCCAGCGGCAACAGGGACGGTGAGGAGCAGTTCTTC. Its translation: CASGNRDGEEQFF.

Ten or more counts support this clonotype. This chain joins TRBV2 and TRBJ1-5; TRBD1 agrees at 9 bases. Germline V CDR1 and CDR2: SNHLY, FYNNEI. The CDR3 is 14 amino acids. Trimming cost V 8 bases and J 2 bases; bases outside gene matches: 4. The CDR3 is CASSGQGGNQPQHF. The CDR3 DNA reads TGTGCCAGCTCGGGACAGGGTGGCAATCAGCCCCAGCATTTT.

The chain uses TRBV6-1 and TRBJ2-2; perhaps D is TRBD1 or TRBD2 (5 bases each). The CDR3 covers 17 residues. The germline gives CDR1 MNHNS, CDR2 SASEGT. Trimming left V 2 bases short and J 3 bases short, with 16 bases between. The CDR3 nucleotides are TGTGCCAGCAGTGAATACGGGACGGGGCTTGACACCGGGGAGCTGTTTTTT. Its protein product is CASSEYGTGLDTGELFF.

The chain carries TRBV11-2 and TRBJ1-6, with TRBD1 identical over 9 bases. V gave up 1 base and J gave up 8 bases; unmatched junction bases: 6. Germline loops: CDR1 SGHAT, CDR2 FQNNGV. CDR3 length: 16 residues. CDR3 residues: CASSLAAGQGYSPLHF. In DNA form, the CDR3 reads TGTGCCAGCAGCTTAGCCGCGGGACAGGGTTATTCACCCCTCCACTTT.

This clonotype was seen repeatedly, ten times or more. The chain joins TRBV20-1 to TRBJ2-1, with D perhaps TRBD2 (5 bases). V was shortened by 0 bases and J by 7 bases, with 10 bases between the two germline ends. This CDR3 is built from 13 residues. CDR1 is DFQATT, CDR2 SNEGSKA, per germline (reference sequence). Written as DNA, the CDR3 is TGCAGTGCTAGAGATTTGCTAGCAAATGAGCAGTTCTTC. This codes for CSARDLLANEQFF.

This clonotype has ten or more counts. The J gene is TRBJ1-1, the V gene TRBV28; tentatively, D is TRBD1 (5 bases). CDR3 size: 14 residues. Per germline, CDR1 MDHEN and CDR2 SYDVKM. V was clipped by 4 bases and J by 7 bases, with 16 bases between them. Here the CDR3 DNA reads TGTGCCAGCAGTTCAGGCGGGACGGACTTTGAAGCTTTCTTT. Encoded protein: CASSSGGTDFEAFF.

This clonotype was detected many times. The rearrangement joins TRBV4-1 to TRBJ1-6; D is perhaps TRBD1 (6 bases). V was pared by 0 bases and J by 6 bases, with 12 bases between. Per germline, CDR1 MGHRA and CDR2 YSYEKL. The CDR3 is made up of 16 amino acids. For the CDR3, the DNA is TGCGCCAGCAGCCAAGAAGAATGGACAGCTAATTCACCCCTCCACTTT. Residues: CASSQEEWTANSPLHF.

The V call is TRBV12-3 or TRBV12-4, the J call TRBJ2-7; 9 nucleotides align to TRBD1. Losses at the gene ends were 2 bases for V and 3 bases for J; bases not matched to a gene: 5. CDR3 length: 15 amino acids. CDR3 residues: CASSLPATGGYEQYF. In DNA form, the CDR3 reads TGTGCCAGCAGTTTACCGGCGACAGGGGGCTACGAGCAGTACTTC.

The chain is built from TRBV4-1 and TRBJ1-5; D is unclear. The germline V and J ends were trimmed by 1 base and 0 bases, with 10 bases remaining between them. The CDR3 is made up of 16 amino acids. Germline V gene sequence: CDR1 MGHRA, CDR2 YSYEKL. The DNA for the CDR3 is TGCGCCAGCAGCCAAGTAAGGATGAATAGCAATCAGCCCCAGCATTTT. Translation gives CASSQVRMNSNQPQHF.